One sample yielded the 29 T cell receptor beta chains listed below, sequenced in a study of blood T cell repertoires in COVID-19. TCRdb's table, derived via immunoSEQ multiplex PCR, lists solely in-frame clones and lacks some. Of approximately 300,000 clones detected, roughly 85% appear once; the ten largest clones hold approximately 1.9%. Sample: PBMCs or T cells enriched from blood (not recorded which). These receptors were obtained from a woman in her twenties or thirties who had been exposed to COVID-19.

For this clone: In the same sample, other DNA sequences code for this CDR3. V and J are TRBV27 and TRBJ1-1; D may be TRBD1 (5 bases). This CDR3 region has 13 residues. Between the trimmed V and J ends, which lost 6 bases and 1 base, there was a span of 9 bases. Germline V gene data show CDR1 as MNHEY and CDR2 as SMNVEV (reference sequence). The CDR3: CASRPTGNTEAFF. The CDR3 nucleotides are TGTGCCAGCAGACCAACAGGGAACACTGAAGCTTTCTTT.

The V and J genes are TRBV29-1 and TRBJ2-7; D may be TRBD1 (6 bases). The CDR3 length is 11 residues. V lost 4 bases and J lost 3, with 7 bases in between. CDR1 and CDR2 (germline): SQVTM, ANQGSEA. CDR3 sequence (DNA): TGCAGCGTTGTAGGGGGCTACGAGCAGTACTTC. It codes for CSVVGGYEQYF.

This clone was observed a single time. The CDR3 loop is CASSQDSSGTNYGYTF. CDR3 sequence (DNA): TGTGCCAGCAGCCAAGATTCCTCAGGGACTAACTATGGCTACACCTTC. This sequence joins TRBV4-2 and TRBJ1-2; possibly TRBD1 for D (5 bases). Per the germline V gene, CDR1 is LGHNA and CDR2 is YNFKEQ. V lost 0 bases, J lost 0 bases, and 11 bases lay in between. CDR3 length: 16 amino acids.

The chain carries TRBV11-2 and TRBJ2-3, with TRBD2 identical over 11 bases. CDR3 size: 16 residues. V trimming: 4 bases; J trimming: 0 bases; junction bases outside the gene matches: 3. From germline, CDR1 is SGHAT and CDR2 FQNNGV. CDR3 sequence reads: CASSSRLAGSTDTQYF. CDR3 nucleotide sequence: TGTGCCAGCAGCTCCCGACTAGCGGGGAGCACAGATACGCAGTATTTT. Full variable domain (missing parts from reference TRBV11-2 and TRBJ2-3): EAGVAQSPRYKIIEKRQSVAFWCNPISGHATLYWYQQILGQGPKLLIQFQNNGVVDDSQLPKDRFSAERLKGVDSTLKIQPAKLEDSAVYLCASSSRLAGSTDTQYFGPGTRLTVL.

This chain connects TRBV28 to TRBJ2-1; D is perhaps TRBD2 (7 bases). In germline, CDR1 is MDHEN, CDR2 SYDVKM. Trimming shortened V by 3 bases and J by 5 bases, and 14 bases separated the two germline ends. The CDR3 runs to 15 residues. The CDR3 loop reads CASSLGGAINNEQFF. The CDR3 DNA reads TGTGCCAGCAGTTTGGGGGGGGCGATAAACAATGAGCAGTTCTTC.

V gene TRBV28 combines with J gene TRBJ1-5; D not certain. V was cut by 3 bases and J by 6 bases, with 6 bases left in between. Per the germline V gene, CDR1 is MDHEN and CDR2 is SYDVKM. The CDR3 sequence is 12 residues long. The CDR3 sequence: CASSFRSQPQHF. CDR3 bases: TGTGCCAGCAGTTTCCGGTCTCAGCCCCAGCATTTT.

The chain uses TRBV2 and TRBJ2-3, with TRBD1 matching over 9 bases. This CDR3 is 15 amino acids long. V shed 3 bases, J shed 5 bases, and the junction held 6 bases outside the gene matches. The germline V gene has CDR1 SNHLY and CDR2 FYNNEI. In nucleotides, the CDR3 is TGTGCCAGCAGTGATACAGGGGGCAGGAGAGATACGCAGTATTTT. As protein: CASSDTGGRRDTQYF. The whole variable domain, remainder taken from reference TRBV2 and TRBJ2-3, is EPEVTQTPSHQVTQMGQEVILRCVPISNHLYFYWYRQILGQKVEFLVSFYNNEISEKSEIFDDQFSVERPDGSNFTLKIRSTKLEDSAMYFCASSDTGGRRDTQYFGPGTRLTVL.

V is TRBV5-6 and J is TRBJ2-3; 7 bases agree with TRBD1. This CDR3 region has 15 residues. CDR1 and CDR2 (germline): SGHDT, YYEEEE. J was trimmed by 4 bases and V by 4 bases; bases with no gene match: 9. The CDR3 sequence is CASSKGRGCSDTQYF. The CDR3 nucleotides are TGTGCCAGCAGCAAGGGCAGGGGGTGTTCAGATACGCAGTATTTT.

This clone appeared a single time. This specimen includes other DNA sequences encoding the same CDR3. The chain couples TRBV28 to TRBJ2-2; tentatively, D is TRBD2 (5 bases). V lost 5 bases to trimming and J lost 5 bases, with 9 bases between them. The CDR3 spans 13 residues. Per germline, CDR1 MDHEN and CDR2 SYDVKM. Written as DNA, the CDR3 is TGTGCCAGCAGTCTCCCGGGAACCGGGGAGCTGTTTTTT. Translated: CASSLPGTGELFF.

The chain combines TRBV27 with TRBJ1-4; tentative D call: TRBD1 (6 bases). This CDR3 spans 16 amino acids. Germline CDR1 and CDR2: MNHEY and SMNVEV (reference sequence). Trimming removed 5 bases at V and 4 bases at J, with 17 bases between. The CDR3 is CASSPIARQVNEKLFF. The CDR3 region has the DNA TGTGCCAGCAGTCCTATTGCTCGACAGGTTAATGAAAAACTGTTTTTT.

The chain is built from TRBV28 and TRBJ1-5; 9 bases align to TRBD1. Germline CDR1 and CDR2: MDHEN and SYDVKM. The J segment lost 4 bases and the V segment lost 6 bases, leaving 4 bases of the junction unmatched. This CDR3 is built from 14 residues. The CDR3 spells CASRTGGGNQPQHF. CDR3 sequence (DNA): TGTGCCAGCAGGACAGGGGGGGGTAATCAGCCCCAGCATTTT. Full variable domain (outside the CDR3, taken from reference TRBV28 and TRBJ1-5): DVKVTQSSRYLVKRTGEKVFLECVQDMDHENMFWYRQDPGLGLRLIYFSYDVKMKEKGDIPEGYSVSREKKERFSLILESASTNQTSMYLCASRTGGGNQPQHFGDGTRLSIL.

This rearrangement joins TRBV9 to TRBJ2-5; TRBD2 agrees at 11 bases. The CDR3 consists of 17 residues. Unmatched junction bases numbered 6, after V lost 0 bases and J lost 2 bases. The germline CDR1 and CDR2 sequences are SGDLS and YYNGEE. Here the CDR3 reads CASSVGLLAGGQETQYF. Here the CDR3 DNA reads TGTGCCAGCAGCGTAGGACTTCTAGCGGGAGGACAAGAGACCCAGTACTTC.

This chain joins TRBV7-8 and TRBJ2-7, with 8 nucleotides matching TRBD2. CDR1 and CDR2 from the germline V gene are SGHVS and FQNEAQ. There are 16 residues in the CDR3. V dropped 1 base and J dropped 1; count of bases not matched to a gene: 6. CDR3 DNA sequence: TGTGCCAGCAGCTTAGATCGTAGCGGGATTTCCTACGAGCAGTACTTC. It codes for CASSLDRSGISYEQYF.

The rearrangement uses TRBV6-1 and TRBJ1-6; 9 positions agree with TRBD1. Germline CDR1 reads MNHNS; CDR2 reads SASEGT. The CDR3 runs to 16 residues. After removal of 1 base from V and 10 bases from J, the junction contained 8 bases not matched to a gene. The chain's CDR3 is CASSEGGGQGLSPLHF. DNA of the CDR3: TGTGCCAGCAGTGAAGGGGGCGGACAGGGGCTATCACCCCTCCACTTT.

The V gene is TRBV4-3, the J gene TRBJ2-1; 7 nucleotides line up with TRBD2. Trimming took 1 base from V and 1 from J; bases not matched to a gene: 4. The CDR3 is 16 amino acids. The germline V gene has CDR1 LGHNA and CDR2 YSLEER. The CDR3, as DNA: TGCGCCAGCAGCCAAGGATGGGGGGGTTCCTACAATGAGCAGTTCTTC. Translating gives CASSQGWGGSYNEQFF.

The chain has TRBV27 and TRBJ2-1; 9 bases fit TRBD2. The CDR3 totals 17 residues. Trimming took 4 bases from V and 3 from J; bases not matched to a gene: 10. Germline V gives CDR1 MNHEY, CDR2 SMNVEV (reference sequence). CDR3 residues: CASSSLGGTSNYNEQFF. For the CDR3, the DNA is TGTGCCAGCAGTTCTCTCGGCGGGACTAGCAACTACAATGAGCAGTTCTTC.

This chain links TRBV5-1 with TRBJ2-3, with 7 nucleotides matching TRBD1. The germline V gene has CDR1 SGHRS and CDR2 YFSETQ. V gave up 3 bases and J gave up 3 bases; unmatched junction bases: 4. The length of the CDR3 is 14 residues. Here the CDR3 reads CASSYGQETDTQYF. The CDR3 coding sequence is TGCGCCAGCAGCTATGGACAGGAGACAGATACGCAGTATTTT.

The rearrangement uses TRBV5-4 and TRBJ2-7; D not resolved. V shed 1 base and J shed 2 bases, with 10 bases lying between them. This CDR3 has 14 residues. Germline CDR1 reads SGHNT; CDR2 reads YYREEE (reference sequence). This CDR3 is CASSLIGRAYEQYF. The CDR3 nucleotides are TGTGCCAGCAGCTTGATCGGCCGGGCCTACGAGCAGTACTTC.

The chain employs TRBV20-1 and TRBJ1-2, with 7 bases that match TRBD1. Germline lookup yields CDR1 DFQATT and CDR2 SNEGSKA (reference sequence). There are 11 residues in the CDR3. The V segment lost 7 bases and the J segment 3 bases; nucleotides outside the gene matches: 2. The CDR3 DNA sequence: TGCAGTGGCGACAGGGACTATGGCTACACCTTC. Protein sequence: CSGDRDYGYTF.

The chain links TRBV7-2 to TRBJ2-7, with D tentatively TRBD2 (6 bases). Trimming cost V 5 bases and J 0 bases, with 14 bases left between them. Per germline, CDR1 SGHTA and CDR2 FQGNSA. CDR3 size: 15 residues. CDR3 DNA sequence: TGTGCCAGCAGCCGCTCGGTAGCGGCCTCCTACGAGCAGTACTTC. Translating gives CASSRSVAASYEQYF.

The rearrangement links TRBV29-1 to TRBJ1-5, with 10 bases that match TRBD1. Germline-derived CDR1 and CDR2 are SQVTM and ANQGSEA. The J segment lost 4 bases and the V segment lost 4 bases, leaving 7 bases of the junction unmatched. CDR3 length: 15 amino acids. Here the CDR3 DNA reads TGCAGCGTTGGGACAGGGGGGTCCCGTAATCAGCCCCAGCATTTT. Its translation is CSVGTGGSRNQPQHF.

CDR3 sequence reads: CASTQYGSGNTIYF. The CDR3 DNA follows: TGCGCCAGTACACAGTATGGCTCTGGAAACACCATATATTTT. J is TRBJ1-3 and V is TRBV5-1, with D unresolved. In germline, CDR1 is SGHRS, CDR2 YFSETQ. With 8 bases removed from V and 0 bases from J, the gap between germline ends came to 12 bases. This CDR3 is 14 amino acids long.

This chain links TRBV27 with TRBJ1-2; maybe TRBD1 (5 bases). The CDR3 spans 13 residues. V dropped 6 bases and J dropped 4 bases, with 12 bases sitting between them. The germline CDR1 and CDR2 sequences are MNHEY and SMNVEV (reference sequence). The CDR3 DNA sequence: TGTGCCAGCAGCTCACAGGCCTCCTATGGCTACACCTTC. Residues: CASSSQASYGYTF.

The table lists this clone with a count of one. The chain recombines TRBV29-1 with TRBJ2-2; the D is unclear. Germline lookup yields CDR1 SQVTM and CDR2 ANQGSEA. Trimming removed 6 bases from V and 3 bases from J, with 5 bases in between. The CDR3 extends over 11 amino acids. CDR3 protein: CSVAYTGELFF. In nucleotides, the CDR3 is TGCAGCGTAGCTTACACCGGGGAGCTGTTTTTT.

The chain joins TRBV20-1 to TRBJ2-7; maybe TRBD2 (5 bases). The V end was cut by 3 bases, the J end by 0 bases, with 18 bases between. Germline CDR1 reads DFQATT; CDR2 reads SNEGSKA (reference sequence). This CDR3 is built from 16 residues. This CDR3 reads CSASGLKSGSSYEQYF. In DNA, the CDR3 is TGCAGTGCTAGTGGTCTTAAGAGCGGCAGCTCCTACGAGCAGTACTTC.

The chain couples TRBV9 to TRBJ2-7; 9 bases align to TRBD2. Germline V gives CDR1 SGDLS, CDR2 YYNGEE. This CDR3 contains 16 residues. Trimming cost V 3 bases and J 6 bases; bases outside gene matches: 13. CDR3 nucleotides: TGTGCCAGCAGCGCATCTAGCGGGATTTCCCCAAGCGAGCAGTACTTC. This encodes CASSASSGISPSEQYF.

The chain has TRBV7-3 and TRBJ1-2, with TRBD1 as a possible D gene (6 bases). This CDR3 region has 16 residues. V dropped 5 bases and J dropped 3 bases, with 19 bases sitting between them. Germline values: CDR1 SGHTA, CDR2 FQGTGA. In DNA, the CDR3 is TGTGCCAGCAGCCCCCTATTCAGGGGCTACGACTATGGCTACACCTTC. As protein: CASSPLFRGYDYGYTF.

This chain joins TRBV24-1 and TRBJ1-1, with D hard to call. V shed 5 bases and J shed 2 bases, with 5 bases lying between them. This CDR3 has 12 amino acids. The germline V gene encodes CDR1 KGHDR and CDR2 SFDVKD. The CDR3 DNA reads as TGTGCCACCAGTGGACAAAACACTGAAGCTTTCTTT. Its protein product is CATSGQNTEAFF.

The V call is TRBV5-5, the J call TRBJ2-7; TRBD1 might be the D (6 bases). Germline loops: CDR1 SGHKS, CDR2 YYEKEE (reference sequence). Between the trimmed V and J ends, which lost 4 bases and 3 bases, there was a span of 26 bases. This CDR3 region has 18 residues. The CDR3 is CASSIQPPLGAHFYEQYF. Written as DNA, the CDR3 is TGTGCCAGCAGCATTCAACCCCCTTTGGGGGCGCATTTCTACGAGCAGTACTTC.